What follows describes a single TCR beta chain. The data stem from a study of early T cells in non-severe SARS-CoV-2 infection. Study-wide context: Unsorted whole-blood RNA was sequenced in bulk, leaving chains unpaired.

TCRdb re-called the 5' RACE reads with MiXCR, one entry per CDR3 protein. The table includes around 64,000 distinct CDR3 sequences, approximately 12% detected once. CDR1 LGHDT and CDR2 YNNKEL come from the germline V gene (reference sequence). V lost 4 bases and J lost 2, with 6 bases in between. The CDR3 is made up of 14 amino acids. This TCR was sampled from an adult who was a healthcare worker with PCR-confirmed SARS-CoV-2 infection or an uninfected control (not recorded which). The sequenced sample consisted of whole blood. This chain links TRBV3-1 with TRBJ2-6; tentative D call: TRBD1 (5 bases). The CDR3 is CASSPRAGANVLTF. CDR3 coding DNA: TGTGCCAGCAGCCCCAGGGCTGGGGCCAACGTCCTGACTTTC.